The next 12 T cell receptor beta chains were all read from a single sample in a study of blood T cell repertoires in COVID-19. Produced via immunoSEQ multiplex PCR; TCRdb's table is partial and in-frame only. The table includes about 120,000 clones, over 65% detected once. The sequencing input was peripheral blood. These receptors all stem from a human donor with acute or convalescent COVID-19. The donor label of this sample is uncertain.

The genes are TRBV5-5 and TRBJ2-7, with D tentatively TRBD2 (6 bases). The CDR3 has 15 residues. The V end lost 2 bases, the J end lost 2 bases, and 14 bases lay between the germline ends. The germline gives CDR1 SGHKS, CDR2 YYEKEE (reference sequence). In DNA, the CDR3 is TGTGCCAGCAGCTTTCTTCCCCTAGCGACCTACGAGCAGTACTTC. Residues: CASSFLPLATYEQYF.

This clone was seen a handful of times. The chain combines TRBV3-1 (or the pseudogene TRBV3-2) with TRBJ2-1, with a tentative D call TRBD2 (5 bases). Germline assignment: CDR1 LGHDT and CDR2 YNNKEL (reference sequence). V was clipped by 1 base and J by 5 bases, with 6 bases between them. CDR3 length: 13 residues. CDR3 bases: TGTGCCAGCAGCCAAGCCGGGGACAATGAGCAGTTCTTC. This gives the protein CASSQAGDNEQFF.

The chain uses TRBV14 and TRBJ2-5; 7 nucleotides line up with TRBD2. Germline CDR1 reads SGHDN; CDR2 reads FVKESK. The CDR3 has 14 residues. Trimming removed 4 bases from V and 1 base from J; junction bases left unmatched: 3. CDR3 protein: CASSRREGQETQYF. The CDR3 DNA reads as TGTGCCAGCAGCCGCAGGGAGGGCCAAGAGACCCAGTACTTC.

Ten or more counts support this clone. The rearrangement joins TRBV3-1 (or the pseudogene TRBV3-2) to TRBJ2-2; 7 nucleotides align to TRBD1. Germline CDR1 reads LGHDT; CDR2 reads YNNKEL (reference sequence). This CDR3 has 17 amino acids. V lost 4 bases, J lost 0 bases, and 8 bases stayed unmatched. CDR3 nucleotide sequence: TGTGCCAGCAGCCCCCGCCGACAGGGTCCGAACACCGGGGAGCTGTTTTTT. This translates into CASSPRRQGPNTGELFF.

The chain recombines TRBV3-1 (or the pseudogene TRBV3-2) with TRBJ2-2; maybe TRBD1 (6 bases). The CDR3 covers 16 residues. V lost 2 bases to trimming and J lost 2 bases, with 12 bases between them. Germline-derived CDR1 and CDR2 are LGHDT and YNNKEL (reference sequence). The CDR3 DNA sequence: TGTGCCAGCAGCCAAAAGGGGACAACTAACACCGGGGAGCTGTTTTTT. Residues: CASSQKGTTNTGELFF.

The V call is TRBV3-1 (or the pseudogene TRBV3-2), the J call TRBJ1-1; D remains unclear. Germline V CDR1 and CDR2: LGHDT, YNNKEL (reference sequence). Deletions cut 1 base from V and 4 bases from J, with 13 bases between. The CDR3 extends over 15 amino acids. CDR3 protein: CASSQVWPSGTEAFF. The CDR3, as DNA: TGTGCCAGCAGCCAAGTGTGGCCTAGTGGCACTGAAGCTTTCTTT.

The chain links TRBV5-5 to TRBJ2-3; TRBD2 is a possible D gene (6 bases). Germline CDR1 reads SGHKS; CDR2 reads YYEKEE (reference sequence). Deletions cut 4 bases from V and 1 base from J, with 13 bases between. The CDR3 totals 15 residues. As DNA, the CDR3 is TGTGCCAGCAGCCCCTGGGACTCTGGCACAGATACGCAGTATTTT. As protein: CASSPWDSGTDTQYF.

The rearrangement uses TRBV2 and TRBJ2-7; D is possibly TRBD1 (5 bases). The V gene's germline CDR1 is SNHLY and CDR2 FYNNEI. Deletions cut 4 bases from V and 2 bases from J, with 6 bases between. The CDR3 spans 12 residues. The CDR3 DNA sequence: TGTGCCAGCAGTGGACAGCCCTACGAGCAGTACTTC. It codes for CASSGQPYEQYF. Full variable domain (missing parts from reference TRBV2 and TRBJ2-7): EPEVTQTPSHQVTQMGQEVILRCVPISNHLYFYWYRQILGQKVEFLVSFYNNEISEKSEIFDDQFSVERPDGSNFTLKIRSTKLEDSAMYFCASSGQPYEQYFGPGTRLTVT.

The rearrangement uses TRBV29-1 and TRBJ2-1, with 10 bases matching TRBD1. The ends lost 8 bases at V and 6 bases at J; junction bases unmatched: 7. The CDR3 is made up of 13 amino acids. Germline loops: CDR1 SQVTM, CDR2 ANQGSEA. The DNA of the CDR3 is TGCAGCTCGGTGGGACAGGGGTTCAATGAGCAGTTCTTC. It yields the protein CSSVGQGFNEQFF.

V is TRBV2 and J is TRBJ1-2, with 11 nucleotides matching TRBD1. CDR3 size: 14 residues. Germline lookup yields CDR1 SNHLY and CDR2 FYNNEI. V gave up 8 bases and J gave up 2 bases; unmatched junction bases: 4. CDR3 nucleotide sequence: TGTGCCAGCGGGACAGGGGGTATCAACTATGGCTACACCTTC. It yields the protein CASGTGGINYGYTF.

For the CDR3, the DNA is TGTGCCAGCTCACCTAACAAGTACTATGGCTACACCTTC. It is translated as CASSPNKYYGYTF. The chain uses TRBV18 and TRBJ1-2; no clear D gene. V was shortened by 3 bases and J by 3 bases, with 8 bases between the two germline ends. Per the germline V gene, CDR1 is KGHSH and CDR2 is LQKENI. The CDR3 consists of 13 residues.

By share, this clone ranks as medium-sized. The rearrangement joins TRBV7-9 to TRBJ1-5; 9 bases are shared with TRBD1. Per the germline V gene, CDR1 is SEHNR and CDR2 is FQNEAQ (reference sequence). The CDR3 extends over 13 amino acids. The V gene end was trimmed by 6 bases and the J gene end by 7 bases; junction bases not matched to a gene: 4. The CDR3 DNA reads TGTGCCAGCAGTCCGGGACAGGGACAGCCCCAGCATTTT. It encodes CASSPGQGQPQHF.